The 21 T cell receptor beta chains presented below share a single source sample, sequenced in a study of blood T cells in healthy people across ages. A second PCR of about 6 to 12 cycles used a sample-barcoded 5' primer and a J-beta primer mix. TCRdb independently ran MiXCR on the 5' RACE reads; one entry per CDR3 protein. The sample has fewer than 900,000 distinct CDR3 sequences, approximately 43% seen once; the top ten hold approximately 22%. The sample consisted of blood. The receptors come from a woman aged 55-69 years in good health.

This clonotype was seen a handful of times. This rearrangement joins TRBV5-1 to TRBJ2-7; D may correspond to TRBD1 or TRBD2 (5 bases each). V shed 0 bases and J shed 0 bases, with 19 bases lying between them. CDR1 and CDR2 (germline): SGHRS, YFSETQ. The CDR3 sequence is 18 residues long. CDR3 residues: CASSLVPASGASSYEQYF. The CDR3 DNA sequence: TGCGCCAGCAGCTTGGTACCAGCCTCCGGGGCCAGCTCCTACGAGCAGTACTTC.

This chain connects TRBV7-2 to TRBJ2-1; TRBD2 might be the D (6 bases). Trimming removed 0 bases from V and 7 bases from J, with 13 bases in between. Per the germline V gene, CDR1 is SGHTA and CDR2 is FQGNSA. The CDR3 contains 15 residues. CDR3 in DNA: TGTGCCAGCAGCTTAGCCCTAGCGTCCACGAATGAGCAGTTCTTC. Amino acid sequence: CASSLALASTNEQFF.

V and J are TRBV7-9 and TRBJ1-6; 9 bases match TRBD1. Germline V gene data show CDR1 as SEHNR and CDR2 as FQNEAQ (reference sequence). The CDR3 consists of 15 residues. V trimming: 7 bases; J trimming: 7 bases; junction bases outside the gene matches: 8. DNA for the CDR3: TGTGCCAGCACCCAGGGGGACAGGGTAAATTCACCCCTCCACTTT. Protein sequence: CASTQGDRVNSPLHF.

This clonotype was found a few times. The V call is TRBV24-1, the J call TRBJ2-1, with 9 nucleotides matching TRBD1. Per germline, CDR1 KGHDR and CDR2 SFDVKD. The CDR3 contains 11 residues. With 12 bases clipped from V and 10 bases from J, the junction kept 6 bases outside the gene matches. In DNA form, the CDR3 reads TGTGCCTGGGACAGGGTGAACGAGCAGTTCTTC. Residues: CAWDRVNEQFF.

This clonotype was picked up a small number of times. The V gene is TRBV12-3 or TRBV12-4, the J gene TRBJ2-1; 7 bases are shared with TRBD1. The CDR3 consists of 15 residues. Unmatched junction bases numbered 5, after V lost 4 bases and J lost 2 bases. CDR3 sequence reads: CASSSEGQTYNEQFF. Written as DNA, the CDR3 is TGTGCCAGCAGTTCCGAGGGACAGACCTACAATGAGCAGTTCTTC.

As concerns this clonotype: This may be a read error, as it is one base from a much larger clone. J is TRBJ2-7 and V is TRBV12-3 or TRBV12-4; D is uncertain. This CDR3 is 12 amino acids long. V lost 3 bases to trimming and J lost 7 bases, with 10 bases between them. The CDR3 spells CASSFEVGEQYF. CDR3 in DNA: TGTGCCAGCAGTTTCGAGGTGGGGGAGCAGTACTTC.

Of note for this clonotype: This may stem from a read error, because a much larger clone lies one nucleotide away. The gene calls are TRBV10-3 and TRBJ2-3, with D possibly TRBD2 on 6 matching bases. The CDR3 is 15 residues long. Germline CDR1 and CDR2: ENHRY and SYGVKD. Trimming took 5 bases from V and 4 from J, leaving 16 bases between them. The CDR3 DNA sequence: TGTGCCATCAGTCGCGGGGCAGAACCTTCAGATACGCAGTATTTT. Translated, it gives CAISRGAEPSDTQYF.

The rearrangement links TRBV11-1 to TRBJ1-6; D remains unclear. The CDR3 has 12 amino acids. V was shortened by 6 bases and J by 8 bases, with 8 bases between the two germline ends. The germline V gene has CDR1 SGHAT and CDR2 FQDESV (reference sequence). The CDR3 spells CASSTLDSPLHF. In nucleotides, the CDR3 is TGTGCCAGCAGTACACTGGATTCACCCCTCCACTTT.

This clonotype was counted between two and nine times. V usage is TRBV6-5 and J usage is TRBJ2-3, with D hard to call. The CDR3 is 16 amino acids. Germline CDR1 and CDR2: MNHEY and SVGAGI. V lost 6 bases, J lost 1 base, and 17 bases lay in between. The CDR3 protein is CASRPDVGIGTDTQYF. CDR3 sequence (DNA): TGTGCCAGCAGACCCGACGTCGGAATTGGCACAGATACGCAGTATTTT.

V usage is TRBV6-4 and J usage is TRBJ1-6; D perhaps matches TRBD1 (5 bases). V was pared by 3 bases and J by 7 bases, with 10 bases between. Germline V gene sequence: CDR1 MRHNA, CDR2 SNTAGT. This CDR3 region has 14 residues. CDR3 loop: CASSESGINSPLHF. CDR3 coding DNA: TGTGCCAGCAGTGAATCAGGGATCAATTCACCCCTCCACTTT.

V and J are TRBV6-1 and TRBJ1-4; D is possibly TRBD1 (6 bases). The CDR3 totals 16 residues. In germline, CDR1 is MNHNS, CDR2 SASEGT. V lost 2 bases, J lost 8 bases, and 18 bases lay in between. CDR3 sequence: CASSERWTAAGEKLFF. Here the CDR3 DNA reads TGTGCCAGCAGTGAAAGGTGGACAGCGGCGGGCGAAAAACTGTTTTTT.

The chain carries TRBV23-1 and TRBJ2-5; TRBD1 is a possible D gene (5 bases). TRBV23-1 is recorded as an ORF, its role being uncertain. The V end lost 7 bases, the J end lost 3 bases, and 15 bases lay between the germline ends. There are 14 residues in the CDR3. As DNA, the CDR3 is TGCGCCAGCAAAGGCAGGGCAACCAAAGAGACCCAGTACTTC. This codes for CASKGRATKETQYF.

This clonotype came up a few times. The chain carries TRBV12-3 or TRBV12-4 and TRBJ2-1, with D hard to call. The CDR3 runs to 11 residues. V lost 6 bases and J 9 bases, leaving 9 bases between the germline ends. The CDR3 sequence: CASRIRLEQFF. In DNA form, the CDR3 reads TGTGCCAGCAGGATCCGACTTGAGCAGTTCTTC.

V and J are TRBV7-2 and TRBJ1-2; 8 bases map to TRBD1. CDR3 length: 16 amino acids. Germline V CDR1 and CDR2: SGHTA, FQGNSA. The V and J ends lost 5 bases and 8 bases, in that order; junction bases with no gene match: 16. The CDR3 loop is CASSQGAKGTSRGYTF. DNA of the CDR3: TGTGCCAGCAGCCAGGGGGCGAAAGGTACCTCCCGAGGCTACACCTTC.

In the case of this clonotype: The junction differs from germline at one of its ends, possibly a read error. CDR3 in DNA: TGCAGTGCTGCTAGATCACAGGATCTGTATGGTTACACCTTC. The encoded protein is CSAARSQDLYGYTF. The rearrangement uses TRBV20-1 and TRBJ1-2; D is possibly TRBD1 (5 bases). CDR1 DFQATT and CDR2 SNEGSKA come from the germline V gene (reference sequence). This CDR3 region has 14 residues.

The CDR3 protein is CAISEDPTYEQYF. CDR3 DNA sequence: TGTGCCATCAGTGAGGATCCAACCTACGAGCAGTACTTC. V usage is TRBV10-3 and J usage is TRBJ2-7, with D unresolved. The CDR3 has 13 residues. CDR1 is ENHRY and CDR2 is SYGVKD in the germline V gene. V dropped 2 bases and J dropped 2 bases, with 7 bases sitting between them.

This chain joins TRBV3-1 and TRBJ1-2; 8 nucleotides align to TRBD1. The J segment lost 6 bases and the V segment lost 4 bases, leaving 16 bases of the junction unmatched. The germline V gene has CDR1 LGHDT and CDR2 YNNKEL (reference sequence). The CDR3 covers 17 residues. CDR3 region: CASSPGQGGLLIDGYTF. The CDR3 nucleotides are TGTGCCAGCAGCCCCGGACAGGGAGGGCTGTTGATAGATGGCTACACCTTC.

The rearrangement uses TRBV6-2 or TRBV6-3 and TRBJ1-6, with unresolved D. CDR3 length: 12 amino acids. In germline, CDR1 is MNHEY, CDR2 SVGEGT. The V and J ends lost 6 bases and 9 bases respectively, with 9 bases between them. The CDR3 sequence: CASRPSGSPLHF. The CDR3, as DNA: TGTGCCAGCAGACCTTCCGGTTCACCCCTCCACTTT.

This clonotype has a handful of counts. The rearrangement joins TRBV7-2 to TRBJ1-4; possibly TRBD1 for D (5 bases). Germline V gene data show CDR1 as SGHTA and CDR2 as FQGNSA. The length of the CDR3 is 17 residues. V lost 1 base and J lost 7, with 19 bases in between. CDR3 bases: TGTGCCAGCAGCTTAGGGCTGGTGGAGGGGCTGGGTGAAAAACTGTTTTTT. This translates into CASSLGLVEGLGEKLFF. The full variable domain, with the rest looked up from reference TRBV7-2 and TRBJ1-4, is GAGVSQSPSNKVTEKGKDVELRCDPISGHTALYWYRQSLGQGLEFLIYFQGNSAPDKSGLPSDRFSAERTGGSVSTLTIQRTQQEDSAVYLCASSLGLVEGLGEKLFFGSGTQLSVL.

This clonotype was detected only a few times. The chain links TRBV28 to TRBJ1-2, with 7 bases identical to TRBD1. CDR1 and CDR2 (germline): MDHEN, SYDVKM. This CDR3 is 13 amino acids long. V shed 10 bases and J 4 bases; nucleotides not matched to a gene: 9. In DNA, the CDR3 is TGTGCCACTGCGACAGGGCCGACCTATGGCTACACCTTC. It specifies CATATGPTYGYTF.

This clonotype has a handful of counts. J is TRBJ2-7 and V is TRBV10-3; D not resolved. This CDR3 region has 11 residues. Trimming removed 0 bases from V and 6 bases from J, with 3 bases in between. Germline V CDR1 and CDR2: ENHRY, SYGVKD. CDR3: CAISESCEQYF. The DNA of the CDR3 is TGTGCCATCAGTGAGTCGTGCGAGCAGTACTTC.